This T cell receptor beta chain is from a study of T cell repertoires in cytomegalovirus infection. Notes on the study in general: The study found HLA-C-restricted CMV-specific TCR beta clonotypes dominating the ex vivo response.

TCRdb re-called the reads through MiXCR, storing one row per CDR3 protein. The table lists roughly 230,000 distinct CDR3 sequences, 9% to 15% of them singletons. This clonotype was observed a few times. Its antigen is as yet unknown. CDR1 and CDR2 (germline): SGHDN, FVKESK. CDR3 size: 15 residues. V was cut by 3 bases and J by 5 bases, with 13 bases left in between. This rearrangement joins TRBV14 to TRBJ2-2; D is unresolved. The sequence derives from a human donor in good health (CMV status not recorded). Some clones in this sample may be carry-over from other donors' samples. The sequenced sample consisted of PBMCs. The CDR3, as DNA: TGTGCCAGCAGCCAGTTATCTGCGGTTACCGGGGAGCTGTTTTTT. It translates to CASSQLSAVTGELFF. Together with reference TRBV14 and TRBJ2-2, the CDR3 gives the full variable domain: EAGVTQFPSHSVIEKGQTVTLRCDPISGHDNLYWYRRVMGKEIKFLLHFVKESKQDESGMPNNRFLAERTGGTYSTLKVQPAELEDSGVYFCASSQLSAVTGELFFGEGSRLTVL.